This entry concerns a single TCR beta chain. These data originate in a study of blood T cell repertoires in COVID-19. This table comes from immunoSEQ multiplex PCR, and its TCRdb copy is limited to in-frame clones, with some not included. Of hundreds of thousands of clones in the sample, more than 60% were seen once. The V gene's germline CDR1 is LGHDT and CDR2 YNNKEL (reference sequence). The CDR3 has 14 residues. Trimming removed 1 base from V and 2 bases from J, with 5 bases in between. Material: peripheral blood. The rearrangement joins TRBV3-1 (or the pseudogene TRBV3-2) to TRBJ2-2; unclear D gene. This clonotype was obtained from a woman between 40 and 55 years old with active or convalescent COVID-19. CDR3 nucleotides: TGTGCCAGCAGCCAAGGTCTTAACACCGGGGAGCTGTTTTTT. Translated: CASSQGLNTGELFF.